This TCR beta chain came from a study of Ad26.COV2.S vaccination and SARS-CoV-2 variants. Study observations and caveats: An underestimation of total T cell responses may have resulted from the TCR breadth and depth analyses. Spike-specific TCR breadth was greater after Ad26.COV2.S than placebo. Breadth of non-spike TCRs did not differ between vaccinees and placebo recipients.

Comments on this clone: Antigen: not known.

V was shortened by 0 bases and J by 5 bases, with 17 bases between the two germline ends. Germline CDR1 and CDR2: MNHEY and SMNVEV (reference sequence). The CDR3 spans 16 residues. TCRdb keeps only in-frame clones here, not all; method: immunoSEQ multiplex PCR. This sample has fewer than 100,000 clones, with approximately 77% found just once. Here the sequenced sample was peripheral blood, taken after recovery from COVID-19. This clonotype originated in a human donor who had recovered from COVID-19. The chain joins TRBV27 to TRBJ2-7; D is unclear. The CDR3 nucleotides read TGTGCCAGCAGTTTATCCGGCAGTTCTACTCTCGACGAGCAGTACTTC. Protein sequence: CASSLSGSSTLDEQYF.